Given below is one TCR beta chain in context. Its antigen remains unidentified. The germline V gene (reference sequence) supplies CDR1 SEHNR and CDR2 FQNEAQ. Including cysteine and phenylalanine, the CDR3 has 15 amino acids. The DNA is not on file. The data were obtained in a study of CXCR3-negative and CXCR3-positive naive CD8 T cells (dated by TCRdb to between 2017 and 2020). At the level of the whole study: In total, about 135 million TRB reads were obtained, which works out to roughly 1.5 +/- 0.3 million reads per library. Data from 11 donors, pooled across two independent experiments, went into the diversity and physicochemical repertoire analyses. Naive subsets from 5 or 6 donors and memory cells from 3 donors were included in the TRBV-TRBJ cluster analysis.

Sequencing was carried out with a NextSeq 550. The Human TCR Profiling Kit (MiLaboratory) was used to make UMI-labeled 5' RACE TRB cDNA libraries. cDNA synthesis used the entire amount of extracted RNA, and PCR amplification then used the entire amount of cDNA produced. Libraries were prepared in parallel with an identical number of PCR cycles. Under the source paper's analysis protocol: With a minimum of two reads required per UMI, MIGEC and MiXCR pulled out about 50,000 +/- 10,000 unique UMI-labeled TRB cDNA molecules from each library. Each library averaged roughly 36,000 +/- 9,600 functional in-frame TRB CDR3 nucleotide clonotypes without stop codons. After each sample was downsampled to 5000 UMI-labeled TRB molecules, VDJtools was used to calculate diversity metrics such as normalized Shannon-Wiener and Chao1. VDJtools was used to calculate clonotype-size-weighted physicochemical properties of the central five CDR3 residues, namely interaction energy, strength, volume and Kidera factor 4. TCRdb reprocessed the reads; each CDR3 protein sequence makes one entry, and DNA is unavailable. The V and J calls were not made by the authors but by TCRdb's processing. The table kept for this sample lists roughly 28,000 distinct CDR3 sequences. Roughly 10% of the sample is taken by the ten largest.

The paper as a whole reports these results and caveats: Because surface CD5, which is linked to self-reactivity in mice, was comparable between the naive subsets, TCR interaction strength was also inferred from the physicochemical properties of TRB CDR3s. Similar TRBV-TRBJ usage was shown by naive CXCR3-negative and CXCR3-positive cells from the same donor, whereas distinct patterns were shown by memory cells. Freshly isolated PBMCs were used for most assays because CXCR3 expression went down partially after cryopreservation. Both naive subsets had comparably high repertoire diversity, while memory CD8+ T cells had much lower repertoire diversity.

Each CD8+ T cell subset was flow-sorted in triplicate, and 300,000 or so cells per subset were placed directly into RLT lysis buffer. Peripheral blood mononuclear cells were isolated from buffy coats using standard density gradient centrifugation. Total RNA was extracted from sorted cells using an RNeasy Mini Kit. The chain was built from TRBV7-9 and TRBJ2-5; the D call of TRBD2 rests on TCRdb alone, since no DNA is present to check it. Specimen: memory CD8+ T cells from blood. The cell subset or site tag for this specimen amounts to: conventional CD8+ memory T cells (TMEM), sorted as controls. The clonotype was recovered from a human donor in good health. Some clones in this sample may be carry-over from other donors' samples. The CDR3 region: CASSSLDSYQETQYF.